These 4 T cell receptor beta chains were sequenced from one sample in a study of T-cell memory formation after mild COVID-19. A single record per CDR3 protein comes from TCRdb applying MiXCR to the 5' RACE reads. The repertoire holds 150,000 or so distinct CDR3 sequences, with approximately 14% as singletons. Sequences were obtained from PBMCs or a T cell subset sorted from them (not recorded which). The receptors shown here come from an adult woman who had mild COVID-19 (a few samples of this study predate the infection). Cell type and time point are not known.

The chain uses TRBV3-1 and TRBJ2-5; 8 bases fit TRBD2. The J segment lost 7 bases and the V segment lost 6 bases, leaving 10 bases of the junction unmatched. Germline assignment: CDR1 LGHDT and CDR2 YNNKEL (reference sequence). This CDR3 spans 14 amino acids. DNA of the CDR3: TGTGCCAGCAGTCCAACCGGGACTAGAGGGACCCAGTACTTC. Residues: CASSPTGTRGTQYF.

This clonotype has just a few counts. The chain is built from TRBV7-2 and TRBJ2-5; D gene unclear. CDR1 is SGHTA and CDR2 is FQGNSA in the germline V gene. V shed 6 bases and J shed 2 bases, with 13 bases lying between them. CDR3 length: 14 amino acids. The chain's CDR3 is CASRKGWGQETQYF. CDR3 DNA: TGTGCCAGCAGGAAGGGTTGGGGTCAAGAGACCCAGTACTTC.

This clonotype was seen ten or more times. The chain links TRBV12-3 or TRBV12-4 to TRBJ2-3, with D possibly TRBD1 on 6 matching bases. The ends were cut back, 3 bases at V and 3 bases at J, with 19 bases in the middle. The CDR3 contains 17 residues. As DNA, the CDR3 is TGTGCCAGCAGTTTTATTGCTTTTGGACAGAAGACAGATACGCAGTATTTT. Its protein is CASSFIAFGQKTDTQYF.

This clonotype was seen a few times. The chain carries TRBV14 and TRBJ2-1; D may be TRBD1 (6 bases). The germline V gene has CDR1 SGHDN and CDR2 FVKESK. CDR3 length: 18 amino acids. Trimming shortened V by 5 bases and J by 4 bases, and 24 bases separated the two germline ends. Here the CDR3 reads CASSKGVVKLPLYNEQFF. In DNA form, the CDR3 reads TGTGCCAGCAGCAAGGGGGTGGTGAAGCTACCGCTTTACAATGAGCAGTTCTTC.